This T cell receptor (beta chain) was captured by sequencing in a study of OX40 agonist ivuxolimab in advanced cancers. For the study in its entirety: The costimulatory receptor OX40 (CD134) was targeted by ivuxolimab, a fully human IgG2 agonistic monoclonal antibody. Intravenous ivuxolimab was administered to patients every 2 weeks at six dose levels: 0.01, 0.1, 0.3, 1.5, 3 and 10 mg/kg. A male proportion of almost 85% and a mean age of 60 years, ranging from 23 to 79, were recorded for the dose-escalation cohort. Of the approximately 50 dose-escalation patients, hepatocellular carcinoma was present in some 19, melanoma in roughly 15, renal cell carcinoma in 9 and head and neck cancer in 9. Prior anti-PD-1, anti-PD-L1 or anti-CTLA-4 therapy was permitted, and checkpoint inhibitors had been received by around 40% of dose-escalation patients. The paper describes the monotherapy dose-escalation part (N of about 50 patients) of the phase I trial of ivuxolimab. Peripheral TCRbeta sequencing aimed to test whether ivuxolimab altered TCR sequence diversity and caused clonal T-cell expansion. Three dose-escalation patients achieved partial responses, one with hepatocellular carcinoma and two with cutaneous melanoma. Findings and caveats that apply to the study as a whole: On average, CD8+ T cells showed more expanded clones than CD4+ T cells after ivuxolimab. In the 0.1-3.0 mg/kg groups, partial responders had among the lowest normalized peripheral clonal expansion, particularly in CD8+ T cells. The antigen specificity of the clonally expanded peripheral T cells was not determined. At doses from 0.1 to 3.0 mg/kg, clonal expansion was seen in both CD4+ and CD8+ blood T cells between baseline and week 6. Low levels of normalized T-cell clonal expansion were also seen in some patients who did not respond.

In regard to this clone: It has no known antigen specificity. Per-nucleotide qualities are absent, and no much larger clonotype sits a single base away.

Patients with a history of autoimmune disease or receiving systemic immunosuppression were excluded from the trial. Peripheral blood for TCR sequencing was collected from all dose cohorts at baseline, on cycle 4 day 1, and on cycle 7 day 1. Samples were obtained from an open-label, multicenter, first-in-human phase I dose-escalation trial of ivuxolimab. Adults with locally advanced or metastatic head and neck squamous cell, hepatocellular, melanoma or renal cell carcinoma were enrolled in the trial. CD4+ and CD8+ T cells were sorted separately from peripheral blood before TCR sequencing. Genomic DNA was isolated from the sorted cells so that the TCRbeta CDR3 region could be sequenced. The immunoSEQ Assay was used to sequence the TCRbeta CDR3 regions. TCRdb limited this immuneACCESS table to in-frame rearrangements with V and J called. A share of clones is missing; checked studies link under half to unresolved V genes, and the rest is unexplained. In all, the sample holds about 60,000 clones, and 90% to 95% of those were seen once. The ten largest clones take up over 3.5% of the sample.

CDR1 MGHRA and CDR2 YSYEKL are derived from the germline V gene. The CDR3 contains 15 residues, cysteine and phenylalanine counted. Only the CDR3 DNA stays, 45 bases, in frame from base 1. The junction shows trimming of 0 bases on V and 3 bases on J, plus 9 bases between the germline ends. The rearrangement joined TRBV4-1 to TRBJ1-5, with the D gene not clear enough to name. Sequenced material: CD4+ or CD8+ T cells sorted from blood, taken in a trial of the OX40 agonist ivuxolimab. The receptor comes from an adult with an advanced solid tumor such as melanoma, head and neck, liver or kidney cancer. The DNA sequence reads TGCGCCAGCAGCCAAGATTCGGCCTCCAATCAGCCCCAGCATTTT. Translation gives CASSQDSASNQPQHF.